What follows are 11 T cell receptor beta chains derived from one specimen sequenced in a study of OX40 agonist ivuxolimab in advanced cancers. Repertoires were generated with immunoSEQ multiplex PCR, while TCRdb's copy carries only in-frame clones and drops some. The sample consists of tens of thousands of clones, approximately 89% of them appearing once. The sample was CD4+ or CD8+ T cells sorted from blood, taken in a trial of the OX40 agonist ivuxolimab. The receptors stem from an adult with an advanced solid tumor such as melanoma, head and neck, liver or kidney cancer.

CDR3 sequence: CATSPRTGQETQYF. The DNA for the CDR3 is TGTGCCACCAGCCCCCGGACAGGGCAAGAGACCCAGTACTTC. V gene TRBV15 combines with J gene TRBJ2-5; TRBD1 agrees at 8 bases. CDR1 is LNHNV and CDR2 is YYDKDF in the germline V gene (reference sequence). Trimming took 5 bases from V and 2 from J; bases not matched to a gene: 4. The CDR3 is 14 amino acids.

The genes are TRBV21-1 and TRBJ1-4; the table's D call of TRBD1 was not tested on the DNA. TRBV21-1 is a documented pseudogene. The CDR3 contains 16 residues. CDR3 sequence: CASSKRQGGPNEKLFF. CDR3 bases: TGTGCCAGCAGCAAAAGACAGGGAGGTCCTAATGAAAAACTGTTTTTT.

This clone was detected only once. The chain couples TRBV6-6 to TRBJ2-2; 10 positions agree with TRBD2. CDR1 is MNHNY and CDR2 is SVGAGI in the germline V gene (reference sequence). This CDR3 has 15 residues. J lost 1 base, V lost 6 bases, and 2 bases had no gene match. The CDR3 spells CASSRTSGNTGELFF. The CDR3 DNA reads as TGTGCCAGCAGCAGGACTAGCGGGAACACCGGGGAGCTGTTTTTT.

This chain connects TRBV4-2 to TRBJ1-6; no clear D gene. The ends were cut back, 0 bases at V and 7 bases at J, with 7 bases in the middle. The CDR3 sequence is 14 residues long. Germline V CDR1 and CDR2: LGHNA, YNFKEQ. DNA for the CDR3: TGTGCCAGCAGCCAAGACTCCACGAATTCACCCCTCCACTTT. The encoded protein is CASSQDSTNSPLHF.

The CDR3 nucleotides read TGTGCCAGCAGCCCCCGGGGGGCCAAAAACATTCAGTACTTC. As protein: CASSPRGAKNIQYF. V and J are TRBV7-2 and TRBJ2-4; maybe TRBD2 (6 bases). Trimming cost V 5 bases and J 1 base, with 9 bases left between them. This CDR3 region has 14 residues. Germline V gene lookup returns CDR1 SGHTA and CDR2 FQGNSA.

The chain is built from TRBV27 and TRBJ2-1; 10 bases map to TRBD2. Germline CDR1 MNHEY, CDR2 SMNVEV (reference sequence). The CDR3 totals 16 residues. Unmatched junction bases numbered 6, after V lost 5 bases and J lost 2 bases. In nucleotides, the CDR3 is TGTGCCAGCAGTCCCCGAAGCGGGAGGGCCTACAATGAGCAGTTCTTC. Translating gives CASSPRSGRAYNEQFF.

CDR3 in DNA: TGTGCCAGCAGCTCCAGACTAGCGGGACACCCGGATACGCAGTATTTT. It specifies CASSSRLAGHPDTQYF. V is TRBV7-9 and J is TRBJ2-3, with 11 bases aligning to TRBD2. The CDR3 contains 16 residues. V dropped 4 bases and J dropped 6; count of bases not matched to a gene: 9. Germline assignment: CDR1 SEHNR and CDR2 FQNEAQ (reference sequence).

This chain uses TRBV29-1 with TRBJ1-2; D gene uncertain. Germline V gene lookup returns CDR1 SQVTM and CDR2 ANQGSEA. Trimming removed 7 bases from V and 5 bases from J, with 8 bases in between. This CDR3 contains 10 residues. In DNA, the CDR3 is TGCAGCGGGTATGATTATGGCTACACCTTC. Translation: CSGYDYGYTF.

This chain connects TRBV9 to TRBJ2-5; TRBD2 aligns across 7 bases. In germline, CDR1 is SGDLS, CDR2 YYNGEE. V shed 4 bases and J 4 bases; nucleotides not matched to a gene: 13. The CDR3 spans 16 residues. Here the CDR3 reads CASSSRGAGRGETQYF. In DNA, the CDR3 is TGTGCCAGCAGCTCCCGGGGAGCGGGGAGGGGAGAGACCCAGTACTTC. The full variable domain, its missing parts supplied by reference TRBV9 and TRBJ2-5, is DSGVTQTPKHLITATGQRVTLRCSPRSGDLSVYWYQQSLDQGLQFLIQYYNGEERAKGNILERFSAQQFPDLHSELNLSSLELGDSALYFCASSSRGAGRGETQYFGPGTRLLVL.

V gene TRBV10-1 combines with J gene TRBJ2-2, with D maybe TRBD2 (6 bases). Trimming cost V 6 bases and J 5 bases, with 13 bases left between them. From germline, CDR1 is WNHNN and CDR2 SYGVQD (reference sequence). The CDR3 sequence is 14 residues long. The CDR3 loop reads CASSRDWETGELFF. The CDR3 DNA reads TGCGCCAGCAGCCGGGACTGGGAGACCGGGGAGCTGTTTTTT.

This clone was picked up one time. J is TRBJ2-7 and V is TRBV6-1; D unclear. Germline V gene lookup returns CDR1 MNHNS and CDR2 SASEGT. The CDR3 spans 13 residues. Deletions cut 2 bases from V and 4 bases from J, with 9 bases between. The CDR3 DNA reads TGTGCCAGCAGTGAACAGCTGTTATACGAGCAGTACTTC. Translation gives CASSEQLLYEQYF.